A single sample gave rise to the 25 T cell receptor beta chains below, sequenced in a study of OX40 agonist ivuxolimab in advanced cancers. Sequencing used immunoSEQ multiplex PCR; TCRdb keeps in-frame clones, though not all of them. The table lists under 40,000 clones, about 93% of them singletons, with around 4.8% in the top ten. This specimen consisted of CD4+ or CD8+ T cells sorted from blood, obtained in a trial of the OX40 agonist ivuxolimab. The source is an adult with an advanced solid tumor such as melanoma, head and neck, liver or kidney cancer.

V usage is TRBV10-2 and J usage is TRBJ2-5, with TRBD1 as a possible D gene (6 bases). The assigned J gene may be wrong: the sequence end matches TRBJ2-7 better. This CDR3 region has 14 residues. The germline CDR1 and CDR2 sequences are WSHSY and SAAADI. The CDR3 nucleotides read TGCGCCACCCTGATGGGGACACTTTCCTACGAGCAGTACTTC. Translated: CATLMGTLSYEQYF.

Within the sample, this clone is medium-sized. Other nucleotide sequences from this sample produce the same CDR3. The rearrangement joins TRBV10-3 to TRBJ2-1, with 15 bases aligning to TRBD2. The V segment lost 2 bases and the J segment 10 bases; nucleotides outside the gene matches: 3. This CDR3 is built from 15 residues. Germline loops: CDR1 ENHRY, CDR2 SYGVKD. Here the CDR3 reads CAISEGLAGGQEQFF. In DNA form, the CDR3 reads TGTGCCATCAGTGAGGGACTAGCGGGGGGGCAAGAGCAGTTCTTC.

This chain uses TRBV5-1 with TRBJ2-5, with 9 bases aligning to TRBD2. The CDR3 contains 15 residues. Germline trimming cut 1 base from V and 4 bases from J; bases unmatched to any gene: 5. Germline values: CDR1 SGHRS, CDR2 YFSETQ. CDR3 DNA sequence: TGCGCCAGCAGCTTGCGACTAGCGGCAGGAGAGACCCAGTACTTC. This sequence encodes CASSLRLAAGETQYF. The full variable domain, completed using reference TRBV5-1 and TRBJ2-5, is KAGVTQTPRYLIKTRGQQVTLSCSPISGHRSVSWYQQTPGQGLQFLFEYFSETQRNKGNFPGRFSGRQFSNSRSEMNVSTLELGDSALYLCASSLRLAAGETQYFGPGTRLLVL.

The rearrangement links TRBV9 to TRBJ2-5, with 7 bases aligning to TRBD1. This CDR3 region has 14 residues. Germline V gives CDR1 SGDLS, CDR2 YYNGEE. Losses at the gene ends were 0 bases for V and 3 bases for J; bases not matched to a gene: 2. Written as DNA, the CDR3 is TGTGCCAGCAGCGTAGTAGGGGGCAAAGAGACCCAGTACTTC. It encodes CASSVVGGKETQYF.

The V and J genes are TRBV5-8 and TRBJ1-5; D remains unclear. This CDR3 comprises 12 residues. Germline CDR1 and CDR2: SGHTS and YDEGEE. V lost 0 bases and J 7 bases, leaving 5 bases between the germline ends. The CDR3 loop reads CASSLGEQPQHF. CDR3 sequence (DNA): TGTGCCAGCAGCTTGGGGGAACAGCCCCAGCATTTT.

The chain employs TRBV5-6 and TRBJ2-7; 9 bases are shared with TRBD1. The CDR3 spans 15 residues. With V trimmed by 4 bases and J by 2 bases, 7 bases remained unmatched. CDR1 and CDR2 from the germline V gene are SGHDT and YYEEEE. The CDR3 sequence: CASSQAWTGAYEQYV. DNA for the CDR3: TGTGCCAGCAGCCAAGCCTGGACAGGGGCCTACGAGCAGTACGTC.

V usage is TRBV4-3 and J usage is TRBJ2-2; D gene ambiguous. Germline V gene data show CDR1 as LGHNA and CDR2 as YSLEER. Trimming removed 3 bases at V and 4 bases at J, with 3 bases between. This CDR3 contains 12 residues. As DNA, the CDR3 is TGCGCCAGCAGCCAGACCACCGGGGAGCTGTTTTTT. This encodes CASSQTTGELFF.

The chain carries TRBV5-4 and TRBJ2-5; D is uncertain. This CDR3 is built from 13 residues. V lost 0 bases and J lost 3, with 6 bases in between. The V gene's germline CDR1 is SGHNT and CDR2 YYREEE (reference sequence). CDR3 protein: CASSLEMEETQYF. CDR3 coding DNA: TGTGCCAGCAGCTTGGAAATGGAAGAGACCCAGTACTTC.

The J gene is TRBJ2-3, the V gene TRBV4-2; 13 bases align to TRBD2. After removal of 4 bases from V and 0 bases from J, the junction contained 7 bases not matched to a gene. The germline V gene encodes CDR1 LGHNA and CDR2 YNFKEQ. CDR3 length: 18 amino acids. CDR3 loop: CASSLGLAGVLSTDTQYF. The CDR3 region has the DNA TGTGCCAGCAGCCTAGGACTAGCGGGGGTCCTTAGCACAGATACGCAGTATTTT.

This chain's CDR3 is CSSFGFEVYNEQFF. DNA of the CDR3: TGCAGCTCCTTTGGATTTGAGGTCTACAATGAGCAGTTCTTC. J is TRBJ2-1 and V is TRBV29-1, with D hard to call. The CDR3 runs to 14 residues. V shed 8 bases and J shed 3 bases, with 17 bases lying between them. In germline, CDR1 is SQVTM, CDR2 ANQGSEA.

The genes are TRBV15 and TRBJ2-1; D perhaps matches TRBD2 (6 bases). This CDR3 is 15 amino acids long. Trimming took 6 bases from V and 4 from J, leaving 16 bases between them. Germline values: CDR1 LNHNV, CDR2 YYDKDF (reference sequence). This CDR3 reads CATRPTAGYYNEQFF. CDR3 DNA sequence: TGTGCCACCAGGCCTACGGCGGGATATTACAATGAGCAGTTCTTC. Using reference TRBV15 and TRBJ2-1 for the parts outside the CDR3, the full variable domain is DAMVIQNPRYQVTQFGKPVTLSCSQTLNHNVMYWYQQKSSQAPKLLFHYYDKDFNNEADTPDNFQSRRPNTSFCFLDIRSPGLGDTAMYLCATRPTAGYYNEQFFGPGTRLTVL.

This clone was recorded a few times. The genes are TRBV9 and TRBJ2-3; D is perhaps TRBD1 (5 bases). This CDR3 contains 14 residues. Trimming took 4 bases from V and 0 from J, leaving 9 bases between them. CDR1 is SGDLS and CDR2 is YYNGEE in the germline V gene. The CDR3: CASSPQGSTDTQYF. The CDR3, as DNA: TGTGCCAGCAGCCCCCAGGGAAGCACAGATACGCAGTATTTT.

The rearrangement uses TRBV6-1 and TRBJ2-4; D is ambiguous. Germline assignment: CDR1 MNHNS and CDR2 SASEGT. V lost 0 bases and J lost 7, with 16 bases in between. This CDR3 contains 16 residues. The CDR3 reads CASSEAALSGLNIQYF. CDR3 nucleotides: TGTGCCAGCAGTGAAGCGGCGCTTTCGGGTCTGAACATTCAGTACTTC.

The chain joins TRBV10-3 to TRBJ2-3; D may be TRBD1 (6 bases). Germline V gives CDR1 ENHRY, CDR2 SYGVKD. The V gene lost 5 bases and the J gene lost 2 bases, with 11 bases spanning the gap. The CDR3 is 14 residues long. The CDR3 DNA sequence: TGTGCCATCAGTCCGGGACACCCCACAGATACGCAGTATTTT. It encodes CAISPGHPTDTQYF.

CDR3 nucleotides: TGTGCCAGCAGCTTAGGTTCCGGGGTTGTACTATATGAGCAGTTCTTC. Translating it yields CASSLGSGVVLYEQFF. This chain links TRBV7-9 with TRBJ2-1, with a weak D call TRBD2 (5 bases). V was trimmed by 1 base and J by 8 bases, leaving 18 bases between them. The CDR3 length is 16 residues. CDR1 and CDR2 (germline): SEHNR, FQNEAQ (reference sequence).

J is TRBJ2-2 and V is TRBV15, with TRBD1 as a possible D gene (6 bases). Germline CDR1 reads LNHNV; CDR2 reads YYDKDF (reference sequence). The CDR3 consists of 16 residues. V shed 5 bases and J shed 1 base, with 14 bases lying between them. CDR3 region: CATSSRGGWNTGELFF. CDR3 DNA: TGTGCCACCAGCTCACGAGGGGGATGGAACACCGGGGAGCTGTTTTTT.

The chain joins TRBV5-4 to TRBJ2-3, with no clear D. Germline V gives CDR1 SGHNT, CDR2 YYREEE (reference sequence). The V gene lost 0 bases and the J gene lost 6 bases, with 5 bases spanning the gap. The length of the CDR3 is 12 residues. The DNA for the CDR3 is TGTGCCAGCAGCTTGGGATGGGATACGCAGTATTTT. It is translated as CASSLGWDTQYF.

The chain has TRBV6-6 and TRBJ1-6; 7 bases match TRBD1. Trimming at V came to 4 bases and at J to 14 bases, leaving 14 bases not matched to a gene. Germline assignment: CDR1 MNHNY and CDR2 SVGAGI (reference sequence). CDR3 length: 15 amino acids. This chain's CDR3 is CASSSLPGTDSSLHF. The CDR3 DNA follows: TGTGCCAGCAGTTCCCTTCCGGGGACAGACTCATCCCTCCACTTT.

CDR3 sequence: CASSSTTGQGNSPLHF. The CDR3, as DNA: TGTGCCAGCAGTTCAACGACCGGACAGGGTAATTCACCCCTCCACTTT. This rearrangement joins TRBV6-5 to TRBJ1-6; TRBD1 matches 8 bases. Germline V lookup: CDR1 MNHEY, CDR2 SVGAGI. This CDR3 region has 16 residues. Trimming took 4 bases from V and 6 from J; bases not matched to a gene: 8.

The rearrangement joins TRBV2 to TRBJ2-7; 8 bases are a match to TRBD2. V dropped 8 bases and J dropped 4; count of bases not matched to a gene: 13. From germline, CDR1 is SNHLY and CDR2 FYNNEI. The CDR3 sequence is 15 residues long. CDR3: CASCCLAGGTYEQYF. The DNA for the CDR3 is TGTGCCAGCTGCTGTCTGGCGGGAGGAACTTACGAGCAGTACTTC.

The chain employs TRBV7-9 and TRBJ2-2; no definite D call. Germline V CDR1 and CDR2: SEHNR, FQNEAQ (reference sequence). Trimming took 1 base from V and 5 from J, leaving 11 bases between them. This CDR3 region has 15 residues. In DNA form, the CDR3 reads TGTGCCAGCAGCTTAGGTTTTGGGGTAACCGGGGAGCTGTTTTTT. Translating gives CASSLGFGVTGELFF.

The genes are TRBV28 and TRBJ2-2; D tentatively reads TRBD1 or TRBD2 (5 bases each). Germline CDR1 and CDR2: MDHEN and SYDVKM. V was shortened by 3 bases and J by 6 bases, with 14 bases between the two germline ends. This CDR3 is 15 amino acids long. The CDR3 nucleotides are TGTGCCAGCAGTTTCGCTGTAGGGGAGCCCGGGGAGCTGTTTTTT. It specifies CASSFAVGEPGELFF.

The rearrangement uses TRBV27 and TRBJ1-2; 8 bases are shared with TRBD1. Germline V gives CDR1 MNHEY, CDR2 SMNVEV (reference sequence). This CDR3 has 15 amino acids. The junction had 9 bases not matched to a gene; V was cut back by 5 bases and J by 4 bases. The CDR3 loop reads CASSGSTGDVYGYTF. The CDR3, as DNA: TGTGCCAGCAGTGGTTCGACAGGGGATGTCTATGGCTACACCTTC.

This clone was seen a single time. V usage is TRBV4-3 and J usage is TRBJ2-3; 13 bases are shared with TRBD2. In germline, CDR1 is LGHNA, CDR2 YSLEER. V was pared by 0 bases and J by 2 bases, with 8 bases of the junction left unmatched. The CDR3 has 19 residues. The CDR3 nucleotides are TGCGCCAGCAGCCAAGATCCACTAGCGGGAGGGGCAGACACAGATACGCAGTATTTT. This sequence encodes CASSQDPLAGGADTDTQYF.

This chain uses TRBV11-1 with TRBJ2-3; D is uncertain. V lost 4 bases to trimming and J lost 0 bases, with 8 bases between them. Per germline, CDR1 SGHAT and CDR2 FQDESV (reference sequence). This CDR3 is 14 amino acids long. CDR3 sequence reads: CASSSPYSTDTQYF. CDR3 DNA: TGTGCCAGCAGCTCTCCCTATAGCACAGATACGCAGTATTTT.